This is a list of T cell receptor beta chains from one sample in a study of blood T cell repertoires in COVID-19. The table came from immunoSEQ multiplex PCR; TCRdb's copy has only in-frame clones and leaves some out. Of about 220,000 clones listed, more than 75% are singletons. Sequencing was carried out using peripheral blood. The receptors come from a man aged 50 to 60 who had recovered from COVID-19. The CDR3 runs from the conserved cysteine through the conserved F or W. D genes are given only for firm matches. Size is stated for part of the rows, as once, few or many counts, or as a class when the clone is expanded.

V	D	J	size	CDR3	DNA
TRBV2	NA	TRBJ2-7	NA	CASRQNSYEQYF	TGTGCCAGCAGGCAGAATTCCTACGAGCAGTACTTC
TRBV15	NA	TRBJ2-6	NA	CATSYSGSGANVLTF	TGTGCCACCAGCTACTCAGGGTCTGGGGCCAACGTCCTGACTTTC
TRBV12-5	TRBD2	TRBJ2-7	NA	CASGTTFAGGPYEQYF	TGTGCTAGTGGGACTACCTTTGCGGGAGGACCCTACGAGCAGTACTTC
TRBV24-1	TRBD2	TRBJ2-2	NA	CATSAGLAGAGELFF	TGTGCCACCAGTGCCGGACTAGCGGGAGCCGGGGAGCTGTTTTTT
TRBV19	NA	TRBJ1-3	once	CASKYESSGNTIYF	TGTGCCAGTAAATATGAGAGCTCTGGAAACACCATATATTTT
TRBV4-2	TRBD2	TRBJ2-7	NA	CASSHEARSGSYEQYF	TGTGCCAGCAGCCATGAAGCCCGTAGCGGGAGCTACGAGCAGTACTTC
TRBV5-6	NA	TRBJ2-1	NA	CASSLARGRGAYNEQFF	TGTGCCAGCAGCTTGGCCCGGGGCAGGGGCGCCTACAATGAGCAGTTCTTC
TRBV28	TRBD1	TRBJ2-5	NA	CASSVGTGVKETQYF	TGTGCCAGCAGCGTAGGGACAGGGGTGAAGGAGACCCAGTACTTC
TRBV27	NA	TRBJ1-2	few	CASKDRDYGYTF	TGTGCCAGCAAGGACAGAGACTATGGCTACACCTTC
TRBV28	NA	TRBJ1-6	NA	CASSLDRNSPLHF	TGTGCCAGCAGTTTGGACAGAAATTCACCCCTCCACTTT
TRBV4-1	TRBD1	TRBJ1-5	NA	CASSKEGGYQPQHF	TGCGCCAGCAGCAAAGAAGGGGGCTATCAGCCCCAGCATTTT
TRBV2	NA	TRBJ2-4	NA	CASEQERNIQYF	TGTGCCAGCGAACAAGAACGAAACATTCAGTACTTC
TRBV18	TRBD2	TRBJ2-5	NA	CASSPEKTSGRAETQYF	TGTGCCAGCTCACCAGAGAAGACTAGCGGGAGAGCAGAGACCCAGTACTTC
TRBV12-5	NA	TRBJ2-7	few	CASGFGTRGTYEQYF	TGTGCTAGTGGTTTCGGGACAAGGGGGACCTACGAGCAGTACTTC
TRBV9	NA	TRBJ1-1	NA	CASSLTRGNTEAFF	TGTGCCAGCAGCTTAACCAGGGGGAACACTGAAGCTTTCTTT
TRBV7-2	NA	TRBJ1-1	NA	CASSSRYTEAFF	TGTGCCAGCAGCTCCCGGTACACTGAAGCTTTCTTT
TRBV2	NA	TRBJ2-5	NA	CASSDTTGLEQETQYF	TGTGCCAGCAGTGACACCACAGGGTTGGAGCAAGAGACCCAGTACTTC
TRBV5-1	TRBD2	TRBJ2-3	NA	CASSSGLAGATDTQYF	TGCGCCAGCAGCTCCGGACTAGCGGGCGCCACAGATACGCAGTATTTT
TRBV6-6	NA	TRBJ2-7	NA	CASTRLSSYEQYF	TGTGCCAGCACCCGACTCAGCTCCTACGAGCAGTACTTC
TRBV14	NA	TRBJ2-1	few	CASSQDLFISYNEQFF	TGTGCCAGCAGCCAAGATCTATTTATCTCCTACAATGAGCAGTTCTTC
TRBV28	NA	TRBJ1-1	NA	CASSLVRLNTEAFF	TGTGCCAGCAGTTTAGTCAGGCTGAACACTGAAGCTTTCTTT
TRBV28	TRBD1	TRBJ2-3	NA	CASRSGGSNTDTQYF	TGTGCCAGCAGGTCAGGGGGATCCAACACAGATACGCAGTATTTT
TRBV5-1	TRBD1	TRBJ2-3	NA	CASSLGQGTLDTQYF	TGCGCCAGCAGCTTGGGACAGGGAACTTTAGATACGCAGTATTTT
TRBV18	NA	TRBJ1-6	NA	CASSLWDTSGTSPLHF	TGTGCCAGCTCACTGTGGGACACCTCGGGTACTTCACCCCTCCACTTT
TRBV7-2	NA	TRBJ1-2	once	CASSLAAVPGNYGYTF	TGTGCCAGCAGCTTAGCGGCAGTACCAGGGAACTATGGCTACACCTTC